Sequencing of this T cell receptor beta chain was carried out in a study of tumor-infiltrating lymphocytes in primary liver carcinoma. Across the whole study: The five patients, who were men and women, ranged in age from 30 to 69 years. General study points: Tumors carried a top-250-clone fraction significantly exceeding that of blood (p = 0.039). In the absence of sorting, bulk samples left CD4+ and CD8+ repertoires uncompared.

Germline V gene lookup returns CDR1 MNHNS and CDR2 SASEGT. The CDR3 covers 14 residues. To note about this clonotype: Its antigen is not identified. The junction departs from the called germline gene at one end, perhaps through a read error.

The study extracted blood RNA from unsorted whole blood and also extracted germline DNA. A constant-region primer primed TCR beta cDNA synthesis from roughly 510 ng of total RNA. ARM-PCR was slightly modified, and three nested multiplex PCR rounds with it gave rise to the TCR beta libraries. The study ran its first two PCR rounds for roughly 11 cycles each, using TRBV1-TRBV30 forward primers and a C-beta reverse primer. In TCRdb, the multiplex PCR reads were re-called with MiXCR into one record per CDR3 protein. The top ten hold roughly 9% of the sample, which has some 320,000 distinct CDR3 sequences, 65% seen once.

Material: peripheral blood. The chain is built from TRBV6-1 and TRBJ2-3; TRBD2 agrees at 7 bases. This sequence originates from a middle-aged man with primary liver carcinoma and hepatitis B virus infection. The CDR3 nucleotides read TGTGCCAGCTGTGAAGGACTAGGGCCAGATACGCAGTGTTTT. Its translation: CASCEGLGPDTQCF.